Following are 30 T cell receptor beta chains from one sample sequenced in a study of blood T cells in healthy people across ages. Through a sample-barcoded 5' primer and a J-beta primer mix, a second PCR was run for roughly 7 to 12 cycles. MiXCR, run by TCRdb on the 5' RACE reads, gives a single entry per CDR3 protein. This sample has around 710,000 distinct CDR3 sequences, with roughly two fifths found just once. Sequenced input: blood. The receptor set was obtained from a woman aged 55 to 70 in good health.

This chain uses TRBV7-2 with TRBJ2-7; 8 bases are shared with TRBD2. V was clipped by 5 bases and J by 2 bases; unmatched bases: 14. The CDR3 is 17 residues long. From germline, CDR1 is SGHTA and CDR2 FQGNSA. The CDR3 loop reads CASSLDQSGGPPYEQYF. CDR3 nucleotide sequence: TGTGCCAGCAGCCTTGACCAAAGCGGGGGCCCCCCCTACGAGCAGTACTTC.

The chain carries TRBV30 and TRBJ1-5; D is perhaps TRBD1 (6 bases). The germline V gene encodes CDR1 GTSNPN and CDR2 SVGIG (reference sequence). This CDR3 has 14 residues. The V and J ends lost 0 bases and 7 bases respectively, with 13 bases between them. CDR3 DNA: TGTGCCTGGAGTGTGCCGGGGGGCGGGCAGCCCCAGCATTTT. It specifies CAWSVPGGGQPQHF.

This clonotype was seen more than once but under ten times. J is TRBJ1-1 and V is TRBV6-4; D may be TRBD1 (6 bases). The germline V gene has CDR1 MRHNA and CDR2 SNTAGT. There are 14 residues in the CDR3. Between the trimmed V and J ends, which lost 6 bases and 0 bases, there was a span of 11 bases. DNA of the CDR3: TGTGCCAGCAGCACGGGGGACATGAACACTGAAGCTTTCTTT. Translating gives CASSTGDMNTEAFF.

Only a few counts were recorded for this clonotype. The chain has TRBV7-2 and TRBJ2-5; D is unresolved. CDR3 size: 15 residues. The V gene's germline CDR1 is SGHTA and CDR2 FQGNSA. Trimming removed 5 bases at V and 3 bases at J, with 16 bases between. The CDR3 sequence is CASSPLGPPKETQYF. For the CDR3, the DNA is TGTGCCAGCAGCCCCCTCGGCCCACCGAAAGAGACCCAGTACTTC.

The chain recombines TRBV12-3 or TRBV12-4 with TRBJ2-7; the D is unclear. The CDR3 extends over 12 amino acids. Trimming removed 8 bases at V and 2 bases at J, with 10 bases between. In DNA, the CDR3 is TGTGCCAGCGGACGGGCCACCTACGAGCAGTACTTC. It translates to CASGRATYEQYF.

The chain combines TRBV30 with TRBJ1-5; TRBD1 aligns across 9 bases. The germline CDR1 and CDR2 sequences are GTSNPN and SVGIG (reference sequence). This CDR3 region has 15 residues. Losses at the gene ends were 2 bases for V and 4 bases for J; bases not matched to a gene: 6. CDR3 region: CAWSIPDRGNQPQHF. CDR3 in DNA: TGTGCCTGGAGTATTCCGGACAGGGGAAATCAGCCCCAGCATTTT.

As concerns this clonotype: Its ends do not fully match the called genes, so a read error is possible. The rearrangement joins TRBV5-1 to TRBJ2-3; a possible D gene is TRBD2 (5 bases). This CDR3 has 14 amino acids. Germline V gene data show CDR1 as SGHRS and CDR2 as YFSETQ. The CDR3 DNA reads TGCGCCTGCAGCTTGGGAGACAGCACAGATACGCAGTATTTT. Its protein is CACSLGDSTDTQYF.

There are many counts of this clonotype. The CDR3 loop is CAIRGQGADEQYF. The CDR3 DNA is TGTGCCATCAGGGGACAGGGGGCCGACGAGCAGTACTTC. The chain couples TRBV10-3 to TRBJ2-7, with TRBD1 matching 12 bases. CDR3 size: 13 residues. Per germline, CDR1 ENHRY and CDR2 SYGVKD. V was pared by 6 bases and J by 5 bases, with 2 bases of the junction left unmatched.

This clonotype was seen a handful of times. This chain joins TRBV20-1 and TRBJ2-7; TRBD1 matches at 10 bases. The V gene's germline CDR1 is DFQATT and CDR2 SNEGSKA (reference sequence). The length of the CDR3 is 14 residues. J was trimmed by 6 bases and V by 2 bases; bases with no gene match: 7. CDR3 sequence (DNA): TGCAGTGCTAGATTGACAGGGGGCTCGAGCGAGCAGTACTTC. The encoded protein is CSARLTGGSSEQYF.

The V and J genes are TRBV5-6 and TRBJ2-1, with TRBD1 as a possible D gene (5 bases). The V end lost 5 bases, the J end lost 0 bases, and 18 bases lay between the germline ends. Germline CDR1 SGHDT, CDR2 YYEEEE. The CDR3 has 17 amino acids. The CDR3 DNA reads as TGTGCCAGCAGGCCCGGCCCGACAGCTGACTCCTACAATGAGCAGTTCTTC. This sequence encodes CASRPGPTADSYNEQFF.

This clonotype was observed a few times. For the CDR3, the DNA is TGCGCCAGCAGCCAAGGGGACTTAGCCGGTCCCGAGCAGTACTTC. This gives the protein CASSQGDLAGPEQYF. This rearrangement joins TRBV4-1 to TRBJ2-7; D might be TRBD2 (6 bases). The CDR3 sequence is 15 residues long. Germline-derived CDR1 and CDR2 are MGHRA and YSYEKL. Trimming removed 1 base from V and 6 bases from J, with 16 bases in between.

In this sample, this clonotype turned up a few times. The junction shows a germline mismatch at one end, possibly a read error. The V call is TRBV7-3, the J call TRBJ2-1; D possibly corresponds to TRBD1 (5 bases). This CDR3 spans 14 amino acids. CDR1 and CDR2 from the germline V gene are SGHTA and FQGTGA. The CDR3 nucleotides are TGTGCCAGTAGCTCAAGACAGATCTACAATGAGCAGTTCTTC. It specifies CASSSRQIYNEQFF.

Details on this clonotype: The junction departs from the called germline gene at one end, perhaps through a read error. This rearrangement joins TRBV20-1 to TRBJ1-2, with TRBD1 identical over 9 bases. The CDR3 is made up of 14 amino acids. Germline V gene lookup returns CDR1 DFQATT and CDR2 SNEGSKA (reference sequence). CDR3 sequence reads: CSARGPGQGYGYTF. Here the CDR3 DNA reads TGCAGTGCCAGAGGGCCGGGACAGGGCTATGGCTACACCTTC.

The chain links TRBV6-5 to TRBJ2-3; D is tentatively TRBD1 or TRBD2 (5 bases each). V was clipped by 0 bases and J by 1 base, with 8 bases between them. CDR1 MNHEY and CDR2 SVGAGI come from the germline V gene. The CDR3 is 15 amino acids. CDR3 nucleotide sequence: TGTGCCAGCAGTTACTCGAGGGGCGGCACAGATACGCAGTATTTT. As protein: CASSYSRGGTDTQYF.

The CDR3 loop reads CASSETGRKGEQYF. The CDR3 bases are TGTGCCAGCAGTGAAACGGGGAGAAAGGGCGAGCAGTACTTC. This chain connects TRBV2 to TRBJ2-7; maybe TRBD2 (5 bases). The CDR3 length is 14 residues. V was cut by 2 bases and J by 6 bases, with 14 bases left in between. CDR1 is SNHLY, CDR2 FYNNEI, per germline.

The chain recombines TRBV6-1 with TRBJ2-3; 8 nucleotides line up with TRBD2. The germline gives CDR1 MNHNS, CDR2 SASEGT. This CDR3 is built from 14 residues. With 1 base clipped from V and 4 bases from J, the junction kept 1 base outside the gene matches. The CDR3 region is CASSEGSGADTQYF. CDR3 DNA: TGTGCCAGCAGTGAAGGTAGCGGGGCAGATACGCAGTATTTT.

Turning to this clonotype: This may stem from a read error, because a much larger clone lies one nucleotide away. The gene calls are TRBV7-3 and TRBJ2-6; D gene unclear. CDR1 and CDR2 (germline): SGHTA, FQGTGA. The CDR3 contains 16 residues. CDR3 nucleotide sequence: TGTGCCGGCAGCTTAGTCCCCCACTCTGGGGCCAACGTCCTGACTTTC. This codes for CAGSLVPHSGANVLTF.

This clonotype was seen more than once but under ten times. The chain combines TRBV4-2 with TRBJ1-2; D not resolved. The germline V and J ends were trimmed by 0 bases and 6 bases, with 14 bases remaining between them. In germline, CDR1 is LGHNA, CDR2 YNFKEQ. The CDR3 is 15 residues long. CDR3 in amino acids: CASSQDRQSTDGYTF. The DNA of the CDR3 is TGTGCCAGCAGCCAAGATCGGCAGAGTACGGATGGCTACACCTTC.

The chain is built from TRBV9 and TRBJ2-3, with 7 nucleotides matching TRBD1. J lost 4 bases, V lost 7 bases, and 6 bases had no gene match. The CDR3 totals 13 residues. CDR1 is SGDLS and CDR2 is YYNGEE in the germline V gene. The CDR3 DNA reads TGTGCCAGCGACAGGGACAGCTCAGATACGCAGTATTTT. This encodes CASDRDSSDTQYF.

This clonotype has just a few counts. The V gene is TRBV12-3 or TRBV12-4, the J gene TRBJ1-6, with D maybe TRBD1 (5 bases). The CDR3 is 13 residues long. The ends were cut back, 5 bases at V and 16 bases at J, with 18 bases in the middle. This CDR3 is CASSASQARVLHF. Here the CDR3 DNA reads TGTGCCAGCAGTGCGTCACAGGCTAGAGTTCTCCACTTT.

There are many counts of this clonotype. This chain links TRBV29-1 with TRBJ2-3; perhaps TRBD2 as D (6 bases). V dropped 3 bases and J dropped 0 bases, with 13 bases sitting between them. Germline V gives CDR1 SQVTM, CDR2 ANQGSEA. This CDR3 is built from 15 residues. Written as DNA, the CDR3 is TGCAGCGTTGAGGTTCTAGCGATAAGCACAGATACGCAGTATTTT. Protein sequence: CSVEVLAISTDTQYF.

The V and J genes are TRBV20-1 and TRBJ1-2; TRBD1 agrees at 9 bases. After removal of 7 bases from V and 4 bases from J, the junction contained 10 bases not matched to a gene. This CDR3 is 14 amino acids long. The germline V gene has CDR1 DFQATT and CDR2 SNEGSKA (reference sequence). The CDR3 DNA follows: TGCAGTGTCCTAGACAGGGGGAATAGCTATGGCTACACCTTC. This encodes CSVLDRGNSYGYTF.

This clonotype has more than one count but fewer than ten. The chain combines TRBV18 with TRBJ2-7; D perhaps matches TRBD2 (5 bases). The CDR3 totals 17 residues. Trimming took 5 bases from V and 7 from J, leaving 27 bases between them. Germline assignment: CDR1 KGHSH and CDR2 LQKENI. As DNA, the CDR3 is TGTGCCAGCTCAGTCGCGCCCCCGGGAAGCCGATCGGGTGAGCAGTACTTC. Its translation is CASSVAPPGSRSGEQYF.

Worth noting for this clonotype: A much larger clone differs by one base, so this may be a read error. This chain connects TRBV12-3 or TRBV12-4 to TRBJ1-6; possibly TRBD1 for D (5 bases). The CDR3 length is 12 residues. The CDR3 protein is CAGRRGDSPLHF. The CDR3 DNA follows: TGTGCCGGCAGACGAGGGGATTCACCCCTCCACTTT.

This chain joins TRBV20-1 and TRBJ2-1; D possibly corresponds to TRBD2 (5 bases). Gene TRBJ2-7 matches the end of the DNA better, so the J call may be wrong. There are 11 residues in the CDR3. CDR1 DFQATT and CDR2 SNEGSKA come from the germline V gene (reference sequence). CDR3 bases: TGCAGTGCTAGTGCGGGTCTGGAGCAGTACTTC. This translates into CSASAGLEQYF.

The gene calls are TRBV11-2 and TRBJ1-6, with no clear D. Germline V lookup: CDR1 SGHAT, CDR2 FQNNGV. V gave up 1 base and J gave up 1 base, with 14 bases separating them. CDR3 length equals 18 residues. The CDR3 loop reads CASSLGQDIWSYNSPLHF. The CDR3 DNA reads as TGTGCCAGCAGCTTAGGGCAGGATATATGGTCCTATAATTCACCCCTCCACTTT.

To note about this clonotype: A much bigger clone sits one base away, suggesting this may be a read error. The gene calls are TRBV5-6 and TRBJ2-4, with TRBD1 matching over 9 bases. Germline CDR1 is SGHDT and CDR2 is YYEEEE. CDR3 length: 13 amino acids. The ends lost 4 bases at V and 7 bases at J; junction bases unmatched: 3. The DNA for the CDR3 is TGTGCCAGCAGCGTAGACAGGGGGAACATTCAGTACTTC. Translation: CASSVDRGNIQYF.

This clonotype was seen only a few times. This chain links TRBV12-3 or TRBV12-4 with TRBJ2-5; 8 nucleotides align to TRBD1. Trimming removed 5 bases from V and 5 bases from J; junction bases left unmatched: 4. The length of the CDR3 is 13 residues. In nucleotides, the CDR3 is TGTGCCAGCAGTAACACAGGGGGGGAGACCCAGTACTTC. This gives the protein CASSNTGGETQYF.

A word on this clonotype: The junction differs from germline at one of its ends, possibly a read error. This chain uses TRBV3-1 with TRBJ2-1, with TRBD1 matching 7 bases. From germline, CDR1 is LGHDT and CDR2 YNNKEL (reference sequence). The CDR3 loop spans 13 amino acids. This chain's CDR3 is CASSHRGSYEQFF. The CDR3 DNA reads TGCGCCAGCAGCCACAGGGGATCCTACGAGCAGTTCTTC.

The gene calls are TRBV6-2 or TRBV6-3 and TRBJ2-1; D is uncertain. This CDR3 spans 13 amino acids. From germline, CDR1 is MNHEY and CDR2 SVGEGT. V was clipped by 3 bases and J by 7 bases, with 10 bases between them. CDR3 coding DNA: TGTGCCAGCAGTTATGTTGGGGTAAATGAGCAGTTCTTC. This sequence encodes CASSYVGVNEQFF.